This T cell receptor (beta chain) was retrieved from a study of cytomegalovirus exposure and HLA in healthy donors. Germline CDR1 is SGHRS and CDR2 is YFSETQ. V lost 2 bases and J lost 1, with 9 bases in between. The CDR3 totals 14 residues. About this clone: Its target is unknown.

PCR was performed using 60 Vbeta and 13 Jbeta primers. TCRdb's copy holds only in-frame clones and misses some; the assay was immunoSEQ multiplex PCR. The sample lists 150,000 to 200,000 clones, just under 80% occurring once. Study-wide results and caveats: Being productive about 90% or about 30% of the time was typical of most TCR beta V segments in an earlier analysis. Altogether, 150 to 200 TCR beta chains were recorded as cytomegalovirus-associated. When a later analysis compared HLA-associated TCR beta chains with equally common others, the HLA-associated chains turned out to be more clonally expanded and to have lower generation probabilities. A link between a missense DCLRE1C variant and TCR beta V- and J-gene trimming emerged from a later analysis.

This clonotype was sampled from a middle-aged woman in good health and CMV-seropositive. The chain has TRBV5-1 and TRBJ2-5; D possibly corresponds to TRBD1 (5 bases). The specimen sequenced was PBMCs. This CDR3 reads CASSLRGLQETQYF. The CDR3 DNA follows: TGCGCCAGCAGCTTAAGGGGCCTCCAAGAGACCCAGTACTTC. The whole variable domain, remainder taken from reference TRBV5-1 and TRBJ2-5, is KAGVTQTPRYLIKTRGQQVTLSCSPISGHRSVSWYQQTPGQGLQFLFEYFSETQRNKGNFPGRFSGRQFSNSRSEMNVSTLELGDSALYLCASSLRGLQETQYFGPGTRLLVL.